This T cell receptor (beta chain) was identified during a study of shared clonotypes between healthy human individuals. The study, taken as a whole, reports: Generation probability values for non-shared clonotypes were lower than those for clonotypes shared by all four donors. Sampling covered blood only; tissue repertoires likely differ. Sorted-subset sequencing, rarefaction showed, was incomplete despite large depth.

Germline CDR1 and CDR2: MNHEY and SVGAGI. CDR3 size: 15 residues. V lost 2 bases and J 2 bases, leaving 12 bases between the germline ends. Naive-designated CD8 cells lacked CD45RO, were positively enriched for CCR7, and omitted terminally differentiated effector memory CD45RA+ cells. Study donors comprised healthy, HIV-negative adults devoid of recent acute infection or vaccination. With regard to this clone: Its antigen is currently unknown.

TCRdb's copy holds only in-frame clones and misses some; the assay was immunoSEQ multiplex PCR. The sample lists millions of clones, about 92% occurring once. The chain employs TRBV6-5 and TRBJ1-1; D is possibly TRBD1 (5 bases). Sequenced input: naive CD8+ T cells from PBMCs. This sequence originates from a man aged 18 to 30 in good health. Some clones in this sample may be carry-over from other donors' samples. The CDR3 protein is CASSYGVQGNTEAFF. CDR3 bases: TGTGCCAGCAGTTACGGGGTGCAGGGAAACACTGAAGCTTTCTTT.